One sample yielded the 28 T cell receptor beta chains listed below, sequenced in a study of cytomegalovirus exposure and HLA in healthy donors. Both 60 Vbeta primers and 13 Jbeta primers went into the PCR. The protocol was immunoSEQ multiplex PCR, while the TCRdb copy is restricted to in-frame clones and leaves out a portion. The table shows some 120,000 clones, with about 70% occurring only once. The sample comprised PBMCs. Source of these receptors: a man aged 30 to 39 in good health and CMV-seropositive.

This clone was found once. This chain uses TRBV28 with TRBJ1-6; a possible D gene is TRBD1 (6 bases). Trimming removed 6 bases from V and 4 bases from J, with 13 bases in between. Germline CDR1 reads MDHEN; CDR2 reads SYDVKM. The CDR3 is 15 residues long. This CDR3 is CASRRGFPYNSPLHF. The CDR3 DNA is TGTGCCAGCAGAAGGGGGTTTCCTTATAATTCACCCCTCCACTTT.

The V call is TRBV28, the J call TRBJ1-5; 8 nucleotides match TRBD1. The CDR3 covers 14 residues. V lost 5 bases and J lost 9; bases outside the gene matches: 9. Germline loops: CDR1 MDHEN, CDR2 SYDVKM. CDR3 sequence: CASSTGQGARPQHF. In DNA, the CDR3 is TGTGCCAGCAGTACTGGCCAGGGGGCGCGGCCCCAGCATTTT.

The rearrangement uses TRBV19 and TRBJ1-6; D remains unclear. Germline assignment: CDR1 LNHDA and CDR2 SQIVND (reference sequence). V lost 4 bases to trimming and J lost 7 bases, with 17 bases between them. There are 16 residues in the CDR3. The CDR3 DNA reads as TGTGCCAGTAGTACCGTAAATCCTGGAGGGAATTCACCCCTCCACTTT. It is translated as CASSTVNPGGNSPLHF.

The rearrangement links TRBV11-2 to TRBJ2-2; D may be TRBD2 (5 bases). Germline CDR1 and CDR2: SGHAT and FQNNGV. The ends were cut back, 5 bases at V and 2 bases at J, with 12 bases in the middle. The CDR3 contains 15 residues. The CDR3 DNA reads as TGTGCCAGCAGCACCAGAGGGATCAACACCGGGGAGCTGTTTTTT. Its translation is CASSTRGINTGELFF.

The V and J genes are TRBV30 and TRBJ1-5; 9 bases agree with TRBD1. From germline, CDR1 is GTSNPN and CDR2 SVGIG (reference sequence). With 3 bases clipped from V and 7 bases from J, the junction kept 4 bases outside the gene matches. This CDR3 comprises 13 residues. CDR3 sequence (DNA): TGTGCCTGGAGCCAGACAGGGGGACAGCCCCAGCATTTT. It specifies CAWSQTGGQPQHF.

V and J are TRBV27 and TRBJ1-3; D gene uncertain. Germline V gene lookup returns CDR1 MNHEY and CDR2 SMNVEV (reference sequence). V lost 6 bases, J lost 6 bases, and 9 bases lay in between. This CDR3 is 12 amino acids long. The DNA for the CDR3 is TGTGCCAGCAGCCCAGATGCAAACACCATATATTTT. This codes for CASSPDANTIYF.

The V and J genes are TRBV19 and TRBJ2-3; D is undetermined. V dropped 6 bases and J dropped 2 bases, with 6 bases sitting between them. Germline assignment: CDR1 LNHDA and CDR2 SQIVND (reference sequence). This CDR3 contains 12 residues. CDR3 in amino acids: CASRASTDTQYF. As DNA, the CDR3 is TGTGCCAGTAGAGCTTCCACAGATACGCAGTATTTT.

This clone was observed a handful of times. The chain couples TRBV2 to TRBJ1-3; 9 bases align to TRBD1. The V gene end was trimmed by 6 bases and the J gene end by 3 bases; junction bases not matched to a gene: 6. Per the germline V gene, CDR1 is SNHLY and CDR2 is FYNNEI. This CDR3 is 15 amino acids long. The CDR3 protein is CASRRTGGNGNTIYF. CDR3 DNA: TGTGCCAGCAGGAGAACAGGGGGCAATGGAAACACCATATATTTT.

The rearrangement uses TRBV6-1 and TRBJ2-7; 11 bases line up with TRBD1. Looked up from germline, CDR1 is MNHNS and CDR2 is SASEGT. Losses at the gene ends were 7 bases for V and 7 bases for J; bases not matched to a gene: 12. This CDR3 has 15 residues. CDR3 amino acids: CASTGPGQGAKEQYF. DNA for the CDR3: TGTGCCAGCACCGGGCCCGGACAGGGGGCGAAGGAGCAGTACTTC.

This chain connects TRBV5-1 to TRBJ1-4; unclear D gene. Trimming cost V 0 bases and J 5 bases, with 11 bases left between them. The CDR3 contains 15 residues. Germline assignment: CDR1 SGHRS and CDR2 YFSETQ. This chain's CDR3 is CASSLETPWNEKLFF. CDR3 DNA: TGCGCCAGCAGCTTGGAGACACCTTGGAATGAAAAACTGTTTTTT.

The chain carries TRBV10-3 and TRBJ2-2, with 9 bases matching TRBD1. Losses at the gene ends were 0 bases for V and 5 bases for J; bases not matched to a gene: 7. Germline V lookup: CDR1 ENHRY, CDR2 SYGVKD. CDR3 length: 17 amino acids. Here the CDR3 DNA reads TGTGCCATCAGTGAGTCAACAGGGGGCTGGAGGACCGGGGAGCTGTTTTTT. It translates to CAISESTGGWRTGELFF.

This clone was counted once. The chain couples TRBV11-2 to TRBJ2-7, with 9 bases matching TRBD2. Germline V gives CDR1 SGHAT, CDR2 FQNNGV. The CDR3 extends over 15 amino acids. J was trimmed by 6 bases and V by 2 bases; bases with no gene match: 8. CDR3 in DNA: TGTGCCAGCAGCTTATCAGTAGCGGGAGTCGCCGAGCAGTACGTC. The encoded protein is CASSLSVAGVAEQYV.

In its sample, this clone was seen a few times. The chain joins TRBV6-6 to TRBJ2-7; 7 bases align to TRBD1. CDR3 size: 15 residues. CDR1 and CDR2 (germline): MNHNY, SVGAGI (reference sequence). V gave up 2 bases and J gave up 2 bases; unmatched junction bases: 6. CDR3 sequence: CASSYHPGQAYEQYF. The CDR3 nucleotides read TGTGCCAGCAGTTACCATCCAGGACAGGCCTACGAGCAGTACTTC.

The chain uses TRBV5-1 and TRBJ1-6; 8 bases are a match to TRBD1. CDR1 is SGHRS and CDR2 is YFSETQ in the germline V gene. With 2 bases clipped from V and 6 bases from J, the junction kept 10 bases outside the gene matches. CDR3 length: 17 residues. The CDR3 sequence is CASSFNQGAILNSPLHF. CDR3 bases: TGCGCCAGCAGCTTCAACCAGGGGGCTATCCTTAATTCACCCCTCCACTTT.

This chain links TRBV5-1 with TRBJ2-3; 8 bases match TRBD2. The CDR3 is made up of 16 amino acids. Germline V lookup: CDR1 SGHRS, CDR2 YFSETQ. Germline trimming cut 3 bases from V and 2 bases from J; bases unmatched to any gene: 8. For the CDR3, the DNA is TGCGCCAGCAGCTCTATGGGCGGGGGGAACACAGATACGCAGTATTTT. This codes for CASSSMGGGNTDTQYF.

The chain recombines TRBV10-2 with TRBJ1-5; unclear D gene. In germline, CDR1 is WSHSY, CDR2 SAAADI. V was trimmed by 2 bases and J by 7 bases, leaving 9 bases between them. The CDR3 has 13 residues. The CDR3 coding sequence is TGCGCCAGCAGTGAGGGCACGCTCCAGCCCCAGCATTTT. Amino acid sequence: CASSEGTLQPQHF.

This clone has just a few counts. The J gene is TRBJ1-1, the V gene TRBV11-2; unclear D gene. The CDR3 runs 15 residues. Germline CDR1 is SGHAT and CDR2 is FQNNGV. V was trimmed by 5 bases and J by 1 base, leaving 14 bases between them. The CDR3 loop reads CASSPLRGRNTEAFF. Here the CDR3 DNA reads TGTGCCAGCAGCCCACTACGCGGGAGGAACACTGAAGCTTTCTTT.

V is TRBV7-9 and J is TRBJ1-5, with a weak D call TRBD1 (5 bases). The CDR3 sequence is 15 residues long. Germline CDR1 and CDR2: SEHNR and FQNEAQ (reference sequence). The V gene lost 2 bases and the J gene lost 4 bases, with 12 bases spanning the gap. CDR3 sequence reads: CASSLFPQENQPQHF. CDR3 coding DNA: TGTGCCAGCAGCTTATTTCCACAGGAAAATCAGCCCCAGCATTTT.

The CDR3 is CASSFGSFTGVLINEQFF. The CDR3 DNA reads as TGTGCCAGCAGCTTCGGCTCCTTCACAGGGGTGCTTATTAATGAGCAGTTCTTC. The chain links TRBV5-6 to TRBJ2-1; 7 bases are shared with TRBD1. The CDR3 is 18 residues long. The germline gives CDR1 SGHDT, CDR2 YYEEEE. Trimming removed 2 bases from V and 7 bases from J; junction bases left unmatched: 18.

The chain links TRBV15 to TRBJ2-2; unclear D gene. Trimming cost V 4 bases and J 1 base, with 10 bases left between them. The CDR3 loop spans 15 amino acids. Germline V gives CDR1 LNHNV, CDR2 YYDKDF (reference sequence). In DNA form, the CDR3 reads TGTGCCACCAGCAAAAACCCAGAGAACACCGGGGAGCTGTTTTTT. Translating it yields CATSKNPENTGELFF.

V is TRBV5-1 and J is TRBJ1-1; TRBD1 matches at 8 bases. J gave up 4 bases and V 7 bases, and 3 bases lay outside the gene matches. The CDR3 loop spans 12 amino acids. CDR1 SGHRS and CDR2 YFSETQ come from the germline V gene. This chain's CDR3 is CASHGTGTEAFF. CDR3 nucleotides: TGCGCCAGCCACGGGACAGGCACTGAAGCTTTCTTT.

The chain joins TRBV5-6 to TRBJ1-1, with D possibly being TRBD1 (5 bases). This CDR3 has 16 residues. CDR1 and CDR2 (germline): SGHDT, YYEEEE. V lost 1 base and J 1 base, leaving 14 bases between the germline ends. CDR3 sequence: CASSLQGWVGNTEAFF. The DNA for the CDR3 is TGTGCCAGCAGCTTGCAGGGTTGGGTAGGGAACACTGAAGCTTTCTTT.

Concerning this clone: Other DNA sequences of this sample code for an identical CDR3. V is TRBV6-6 and J is TRBJ1-1, with a weak D call TRBD1 (6 bases). Trimming took off 6 bases at V and 2 bases at J, with 10 bases between the two ends. Germline V gives CDR1 MNHNY, CDR2 SVGAGI (reference sequence). The CDR3 covers 13 residues. The DNA for the CDR3 is TGTGCCAGCAGCTTGACAGGTAACACTGAAGCTTTCTTT. Residues: CASSLTGNTEAFF.

This clone has only one observation. This sequence joins TRBV9 and TRBJ2-3; 10 bases align to TRBD2. CDR3 length: 16 residues. Trimming at V came to 4 bases and at J to 2 bases, leaving 7 bases not matched to a gene. CDR1 SGDLS and CDR2 YYNGEE come from the germline V gene. CDR3 sequence reads: CASSTNLAGDTDTQYF. The CDR3 DNA sequence: TGTGCCAGCAGCACTAATCTAGCGGGGGACACAGATACGCAGTATTTT.

This chain links TRBV30 with TRBJ2-2; TRBD1 is a possible D gene (5 bases). CDR3 length equals 19 residues. CDR1 GTSNPN and CDR2 SVGIG come from the germline V gene (reference sequence). Between the trimmed V and J ends, which lost 3 bases and 3 bases, there was a span of 26 bases. CDR3: CAWSAPILLRKGDTGELFF. As DNA, the CDR3 is TGTGCCTGGAGCGCCCCAATATTATTGCGGAAAGGGGACACCGGGGAGCTGTTTTTT.

The table lists this clone with a count of one. This chain uses TRBV7-3 with TRBJ2-5; TRBD2 aligns across 8 bases. Germline V gene data show CDR1 as SGHTA and CDR2 as FQGTGA. The CDR3 covers 15 residues. V dropped 1 base and J dropped 7; count of bases not matched to a gene: 8. The CDR3 DNA sequence: TGTGCCAGCAGCTTAAGTAGCGGGATGGTGGGGACCCAGTACTTC. Its translation is CASSLSSGMVGTQYF.

A few counts support this clone. The chain carries TRBV9 and TRBJ2-6; D perhaps matches TRBD2 (5 bases). The CDR3 is 18 amino acids. V dropped 3 bases and J dropped 0 bases, with 16 bases sitting between them. Germline V CDR1 and CDR2: SGDLS, YYNGEE. CDR3 in DNA: TGTGCCAGCAGCGCCAGCGGCGCTTTTATCTCTGGGGCCAACGTCCTGACTTTC. It codes for CASSASGAFISGANVLTF. Variable domain in full (rest from reference TRBV9 and TRBJ2-6): DSGVTQTPKHLITATGQRVTLRCSPRSGDLSVYWYQQSLDQGLQFLIQYYNGEERAKGNILERFSAQQFPDLHSELNLSSLELGDSALYFCASSASGAFISGANVLTFGAGSRLTVL.

This clone was seen more than once but under ten times. The chain carries TRBV7-8 and TRBJ2-5; weak D call: TRBD2 (6 bases). TRBJ2-7 matches the DNA end more closely, so the J call is doubtful. Germline V lookup: CDR1 SGHVS, CDR2 FQNEAQ. The CDR3 spans 14 residues. The CDR3 bases are TGTGCCAGCAGCTTGGTAAGCGGGCTCGACGAGCAGTACTTC. This sequence encodes CASSLVSGLDEQYF.